The 28 T cell receptor beta chains below all came from one sample that was sequenced in a study of immune evolution from preneoplasia to lung adenocarcinoma. Repertoires were generated with immunoSEQ multiplex PCR, while TCRdb's copy carries only in-frame clones and drops some. The sample consists of about 10,000 clones, more than 60% of them appearing once. Sequencing was carried out using FFPE minimally invasive lung adenocarcinoma tissue. The receptors here all came from a person aged 55-79 years with lung adenocarcinoma.

This clone was picked up a small number of times. CDR3 sequence (DNA): TGTGCCGCCGAGGCTCTAGCGGGAGGAGTATGGGAGCAGTACTTC. The encoded protein is CAAEALAGGVWEQYF. V and J are TRBV6-1 and TRBJ2-7; the match to TRBD2 covers 11 bases. Trimming at V came to 11 bases and at J to 7 bases, leaving 16 bases not matched to a gene. The CDR3 has 15 residues. The germline V gene has CDR1 MNHNS and CDR2 SASEGT.

V is TRBV29-1 and J is TRBJ1-5; D is undetermined. With 6 bases removed from V and 0 bases from J, the gap between germline ends came to 9 bases. Germline V gene lookup returns CDR1 SQVTM and CDR2 ANQGSEA. CDR3 size: 13 residues. CDR3 amino acids: CSVLWASNQPQHF. CDR3 in DNA: TGCAGCGTCCTTTGGGCTAGCAATCAGCCCCAGCATTTT.

The gene calls are TRBV20-1 and TRBJ1-1, with D unclear. The ends were cut back, 1 base at V and 7 bases at J, with 7 bases in the middle. Germline V lookup: CDR1 DFQATT, CDR2 SNEGSKA (reference sequence). The CDR3 contains 11 residues. DNA of the CDR3: TGCAGTGCTAGAGGGAGTATTGAAGCTTTCTTT. Residues: CSARGSIEAFF.

Comment on this clone: One end of the junction is discordant with germline, which a read error may explain. This chain connects TRBV7-2 to TRBJ1-1; no clear D. The CDR3 runs to 11 residues. Looked up from germline, CDR1 is SGHTA and CDR2 is FQGNSA. The CDR3 sequence is CASSLGAGVGF. The CDR3 DNA reads as TGTGCCAGCAGCTTAGGGGCCGGGGTAGGGTTT.

The genes are TRBV7-2 and TRBJ2-3, with D unresolved. The V gene lost 1 base and the J gene lost 4 bases, with 6 bases spanning the gap. Germline V gene sequence: CDR1 SGHTA, CDR2 FQGNSA. The CDR3 is 13 amino acids. In DNA form, the CDR3 reads TGTGCCAGCAGCTTAGATGGTGCAGATACGCAGTATTTT. It translates to CASSLDGADTQYF.

V and J are TRBV19 and TRBJ2-5, with 9 bases that match TRBD1. With V trimmed by 0 bases and J by 5 bases, 7 bases remained unmatched. This CDR3 has 16 residues. From germline, CDR1 is LNHDA and CDR2 SQIVND (reference sequence). The CDR3 DNA sequence: TGTGCCAGTAGTATAGACGTGACAGGGGGTAGGGAGACCCAGTACTTC. Encoded protein: CASSIDVTGGRETQYF. The whole variable domain, filled in from reference TRBV19 and TRBJ2-5, reads DGGITQSPKYLFRKEGQNVTLSCEQNLNHDAMYWYRQDPGQGLRLIYYSQIVNDFQKGDIAEGYSVSREKKESFPLTVTSAQKNPTAFYLCASSIDVTGGRETQYFGPGTRLLVL.

This rearrangement joins TRBV9 to TRBJ2-2; 11 positions match TRBD2. The CDR3 has 16 residues. Losses at the gene ends were 4 bases for V and 1 base for J; bases not matched to a gene: 3. Germline V gene sequence: CDR1 SGDLS, CDR2 YYNGEE. DNA of the CDR3: TGTGCCAGCAGCTCGGGGACTAGCGGGAACACCGGGGAGCTGTTTTTT. The encoded protein is CASSSGTSGNTGELFF. Variable domain in full (rest from reference TRBV9 and TRBJ2-2): DSGVTQTPKHLITATGQRVTLRCSPRSGDLSVYWYQQSLDQGLQFLIQYYNGEERAKGNILERFSAQQFPDLHSELNLSSLELGDSALYFCASSSGTSGNTGELFFGEGSRLTVL.

The CDR3: CASSQDRGKERSDEQFF. CDR3 nucleotides: TGCGCCAGCAGCCAAGATAGAGGGAAGGAACGGTCGGATGAGCAGTTCTTC. V usage is TRBV4-3 and J usage is TRBJ2-1; tentative D call: TRBD2 (5 bases). The CDR3 consists of 17 residues. Germline CDR1 and CDR2: LGHNA and YSLEER. Trimming stripped 0 bases from V and 8 bases from J, with 20 bases between.

V and J are TRBV28 and TRBJ1-3; 9 bases map to TRBD1. The length of the CDR3 is 14 residues. J was trimmed by 6 bases and V by 2 bases; bases with no gene match: 2. Germline assignment: CDR1 MDHEN and CDR2 SYDVKM. The CDR3, as DNA: TGTGCCAGCAGTTTAACAGGGGGCACAAACACCATATATTTT. Translated: CASSLTGGTNTIYF.

CDR3 coding DNA: TGTGCCAGCAGCTTGGCGTACTACGAGCAGTACTTC. Protein sequence: CASSLAYYEQYF. The chain recombines TRBV5-8 with TRBJ2-7; the D is unclear. This CDR3 region has 12 residues. Germline assignment: CDR1 SGHTS and CDR2 YDEGEE. Deletions cut 0 bases from V and 3 bases from J, with 4 bases between.

The chain's CDR3 is CASSAAGLAVGELFF. CDR3 sequence (DNA): TGTGCCAGCAGCGCAGCGGGACTAGCTGTCGGGGAGCTGTTTTTT. The rearrangement links TRBV11-3 to TRBJ2-2; 9 bases are a match to TRBD2. V shed 5 bases and J 7 bases; nucleotides not matched to a gene: 8. CDR1 SGHNT and CDR2 YENEEA come from the germline V gene. The CDR3 runs 15 residues.

The rearrangement joins TRBV7-9 to TRBJ2-7; 8 bases map to TRBD1. Looked up from germline, CDR1 is SEHNR and CDR2 is FQNEAQ (reference sequence). This CDR3 spans 16 amino acids. The junction had 9 bases not matched to a gene; V was cut back by 5 bases and J by 0 bases. The CDR3 is CASSTRQGTRSYEQYF. CDR3 nucleotide sequence: TGTGCCAGCAGCACAAGACAGGGGACCCGCTCCTACGAGCAGTACTTC. Complete variable domain (other parts from reference TRBV7-9 and TRBJ2-7): DTGVSQNPRHKITKRGQNVTFRCDPISEHNRLYWYRQTLGQGPEFLTYFQNEAQLEKSRLLSDRFSAERPKGSFSTLEIQRTEQGDSAMYLCASSTRQGTRSYEQYFGPGTRLTVT.

J is TRBJ1-2 and V is TRBV4-2; D not certain. V gave up 0 bases and J gave up 0 bases, with 11 bases separating them. Germline loops: CDR1 LGHNA, CDR2 YNFKEQ. This CDR3 comprises 16 residues. CDR3 amino acids: CASSQDLALTNYGYTF. CDR3 coding DNA: TGTGCCAGCAGCCAAGATTTAGCACTAACTAACTATGGCTACACCTTC.

This clone was detected once. This sequence joins TRBV19 and TRBJ1-4; a weak D match, TRBD1 (5 bases). CDR1 and CDR2 from the germline V gene are LNHDA and SQIVND (reference sequence). CDR3 length: 17 amino acids. The V and J ends lost 7 bases and 5 bases respectively, with 23 bases between them. In DNA form, the CDR3 reads TGTGCCAGTATGGGCACTCATAGTCAGCGGGGGAATGAAAAACTGTTTTTT. Its protein is CASMGTHSQRGNEKLFF.

This clone was detected only once. This rearrangement joins TRBV9 to TRBJ2-7, with 8 bases that match TRBD2. With V trimmed by 0 bases and J by 6 bases, 5 bases remained unmatched. Germline V gene data show CDR1 as SGDLS and CDR2 as YYNGEE. The CDR3 is 14 residues long. CDR3 coding DNA: TGTGCCAGCAGCGTAGAGGGTAGCGGGACCGAGCAGTACTTC. Its protein product is CASSVEGSGTEQYF.

The chain combines TRBV4-1 with TRBJ2-7; the D gene is possibly TRBD1 (5 bases). Trimming left V 0 bases short and J 3 bases short, with 12 bases between. The CDR3 has 15 amino acids. Per the germline V gene, CDR1 is MGHRA and CDR2 is YSYEKL. The CDR3 nucleotides read TGCGCCAGCAGCCAAGATATAGGGCAGGGCTACGAGCAGTACTTC. Translation: CASSQDIGQGYEQYF.

This clone has just one count. V and J are TRBV15 and TRBJ1-5, with 9 bases lining up with TRBD1. This CDR3 region has 15 residues. The germline V gene encodes CDR1 LNHNV and CDR2 YYDKDF (reference sequence). J was trimmed by 7 bases and V by 0 bases; bases with no gene match: 4. The CDR3 bases are TGTGCCACCAGCAGAGATGGGACAGGGCGGCAGCCCCAGCATTTT. Protein: CATSRDGTGRQPQHF.

This chain links TRBV27 with TRBJ2-7; D is perhaps TRBD2 (7 bases). Trimming took off 2 bases at V and 3 bases at J, with 14 bases between the two ends. The germline CDR1 and CDR2 sequences are MNHEY and SMNVEV (reference sequence). This CDR3 comprises 15 residues. For the CDR3, the DNA is TGTGCCAGCAGTTTAGGGGGGGGGCCGTTCTACGAGCAGTACTTC. Residues: CASSLGGGPFYEQYF.

As to this clone: Compared with germline, one end of the junction differs, possibly owing to a read error. The rearrangement uses TRBV5-1 and TRBJ1-1; tentative D call: TRBD1 (6 bases). Per the germline V gene, CDR1 is SGHRS and CDR2 is YFSETQ. The CDR3 covers 15 residues. The CDR3 coding sequence is TGCGCCAGCAGCGGCCCTTCAGGGGCTGACACTGAAGTTTTCTTT. Its translation: CASSGPSGADTEVFF.

The CDR3 nucleotides are TGTGCCAGCAGCTTGTTCCGGGGCACACAGTACAATGAGCAGTTCTTC. Protein: CASSLFRGTQYNEQFF. The rearrangement links TRBV5-8 to TRBJ2-1, with D perhaps assigned TRBD1 or TRBD2 (5 bases each). Germline CDR1 and CDR2: SGHTS and YDEGEE. The CDR3 loop spans 16 amino acids. V gave up 1 base and J gave up 4 bases, with 15 bases separating them.

The chain recombines TRBV30 with TRBJ1-3; 7 nucleotides line up with TRBD1. V lost 5 bases and J lost 2; bases outside the gene matches: 3. Germline-derived CDR1 and CDR2 are GTSNPN and SVGIG (reference sequence). The CDR3 covers 13 residues. The CDR3 reads CAWHRGAGNTIYF. CDR3 DNA: TGTGCCTGGCACAGGGGAGCTGGAAACACCATATATTTT.

In its sample, this clone was seen a few times. The chain carries TRBV10-3 and TRBJ1-1; TRBD1 aligns across 9 bases. Trimming cost V 5 bases and J 4 bases; bases outside gene matches: 5. Looked up from germline, CDR1 is ENHRY and CDR2 is SYGVKD. This CDR3 contains 14 residues. The CDR3 sequence: CAISYDRGGTEAFF. CDR3 bases: TGTGCCATCAGTTATGACAGGGGGGGCACTGAAGCTTTCTTT.

This chain uses TRBV6-5 with TRBJ1-5, with D hard to call. Trimming left V 8 bases short and J 4 bases short, with 12 bases between. The CDR3 covers 13 residues. Germline assignment: CDR1 MNHEY and CDR2 SVGAGI. The CDR3 coding sequence is TGTGCCAGCTCCCTGGGAACTAATCAGCCCCAGCATTTT. The encoded protein is CASSLGTNQPQHF.

This chain connects TRBV4-3 to TRBJ1-3; D perhaps matches TRBD1 (5 bases). Germline values: CDR1 LGHNA, CDR2 YSLEER. Deletions cut 7 bases from V and 0 bases from J, with 10 bases between. This CDR3 is built from 14 residues. The CDR3 region has the DNA TGCGCCAGCACCCCGGGGCACTCTGGAAACACCATATATTTT. The encoded protein is CASTPGHSGNTIYF.

The chain combines TRBV4-2 with TRBJ2-7, with D perhaps TRBD1 (6 bases). V was trimmed by 4 bases and J by 0 bases, leaving 16 bases between them. The CDR3 is 16 amino acids. Germline values: CDR1 LGHNA, CDR2 YNFKEQ. This CDR3 is CASSPSGQSSSYEQYF. The DNA for the CDR3 is TGTGCCAGCAGCCCTTCTGGACAGTCGAGCTCCTACGAGCAGTACTTC.

The chain links TRBV18 to TRBJ2-2, with D perhaps being TRBD1 or TRBD2 (5 bases each). The germline V gene has CDR1 KGHSH and CDR2 LQKENI. The CDR3 totals 13 residues. Between the trimmed V and J ends, which lost 2 bases and 6 bases, there was a span of 7 bases. This chain's CDR3 is CASSPGGSGELFF. Written as DNA, the CDR3 is TGTGCCAGCTCACCAGGGGGTTCCGGGGAGCTGTTTTTT.

V and J are TRBV7-9 and TRBJ2-7; TRBD1 agrees at 9 bases. Germline V gene data show CDR1 as SEHNR and CDR2 as FQNEAQ (reference sequence). Unmatched junction bases numbered 6, after V lost 4 bases and J lost 2 bases. The CDR3 has 15 amino acids. CDR3 sequence (DNA): TGTGCCAGCAGCTCCGAGCGGGACAGGGCCTACGAGCAGTACTTC. This translates into CASSSERDRAYEQYF.

The V and J genes are TRBV28 and TRBJ1-3; no definite D call. The CDR3 loop spans 14 amino acids. Deletions cut 3 bases from V and 4 bases from J, with 10 bases between. The germline V gene has CDR1 MDHEN and CDR2 SYDVKM. The CDR3 nucleotides read TGTGCCAGCAGTTTCGGCCGATTAGGAAACACCATATATTTT. It encodes CASSFGRLGNTIYF.